Shown below are 19 T cell receptor beta chains from a single sample sequenced in a study of CD4 T cells in relation to SARS-CoV-2 and coronaviruses. The protocol was immunoSEQ multiplex PCR, while the TCRdb copy is restricted to in-frame clones and leaves out a portion. The sample lists about 12,000 clones; 69% were seen once. CD4+ T cells from unexposed donors were obtained before the COVID-19 pandemic (2011-2018). CD4+ T cells were isolated from the cells after around 10 days of culture. Their recognized antigens are unknown. Input material: CD4+ T cells from PBMCs, cultured in vitro. Receptor source: a human donor in good health.

This clone was found once. This CDR3 is CASSTDRKNYGYTF. DNA for the CDR3: TGTGCCAGCAGCACGGACAGGAAAAACTATGGCTACACCTTC. This chain uses TRBV5-5 with TRBJ1-2; 7 positions match TRBD1. Trimming at V came to 4 bases and at J to 2 bases, leaving 5 bases not matched to a gene. The CDR3 contains 14 residues. The germline V gene encodes CDR1 SGHKS and CDR2 YYEKEE (reference sequence).

This clone was counted a single time. V and J are TRBV27 and TRBJ1-2, with D possibly matching TRBD1 (6 bases). V shed 2 bases and J shed 4 bases, with 11 bases lying between them. Germline lookup yields CDR1 MNHEY and CDR2 SMNVEV (reference sequence). This CDR3 comprises 14 residues. The CDR3 reads CASSLTGFGYGYTF. The CDR3 DNA sequence: TGTGCCAGCAGTTTAACAGGGTTCGGCTATGGCTACACCTTC.

V gene TRBV7-9 combines with J gene TRBJ2-7; D may be TRBD2 (7 bases). The germline V gene encodes CDR1 SEHNR and CDR2 FQNEAQ (reference sequence). The V and J ends lost 7 bases and 0 bases respectively, with 16 bases between them. CDR3 length: 15 amino acids. The CDR3 DNA is TGTGCCAGCACCCCGAGGGGGGGAACCTCCTACGAGCAGTACTTC. Its protein product is CASTPRGGTSYEQYF.

This clone was counted once. The chain couples TRBV30 to TRBJ2-7; 9 nucleotides match TRBD2. CDR1 and CDR2 from the germline V gene are GTSNPN and SVGIG (reference sequence). The CDR3 sequence is 14 residues long. With V trimmed by 3 bases and J by 6 bases, 9 bases remained unmatched. CDR3 DNA sequence: TGTGCCTGGAGACTGGCGGGAGGGCCGGGCGAGCAGTACTTC. This codes for CAWRLAGGPGEQYF. Based on the CDR3 plus reference TRBV30 and TRBJ2-7, the full variable domain is SQTIHQWPATLVQPVGSPLSLECTVEGTSNPNLYWYRQAAGRGLQLLFYSVGIGQISSEVPQNLSASRPQDRQFILSSKKLLLSDSGFYLCAWRLAGGPGEQYFGPGTRLTVT.

The rearrangement links TRBV27 to TRBJ2-5; TRBD2 agrees at 10 bases. With 3 bases clipped from V and 5 bases from J, the junction kept 6 bases outside the gene matches. Germline V lookup: CDR1 MNHEY, CDR2 SMNVEV (reference sequence). The CDR3 contains 15 residues. The CDR3 protein is CASSFGGSGRETQYF. The CDR3 DNA sequence: TGTGCCAGCAGTTTTGGGGGTAGCGGGAGGGAGACCCAGTACTTC.

In nucleotides, the CDR3 is TGTGCCACCAGTGAATCGGACATATCGGAGACCCAGTACTTC. It codes for CATSESDISETQYF. The chain joins TRBV24-1 to TRBJ2-5, with D possibly TRBD1 on 5 matching bases. This CDR3 contains 14 residues. Germline assignment: CDR1 KGHDR and CDR2 SFDVKD. Trimming pared 4 bases from V and 5 bases from J, leaving 13 bases between.

The rearrangement uses TRBV19 and TRBJ2-4, with 10 bases matching TRBD1. The germline V gene encodes CDR1 LNHDA and CDR2 SQIVND (reference sequence). The CDR3 covers 15 residues. J was trimmed by 7 bases and V by 5 bases; bases with no gene match: 8. The CDR3 protein is CASSPGQGFRNIQYF. The CDR3, as DNA: TGTGCCAGTAGTCCGGGACAGGGGTTCCGGAACATTCAGTACTTC.

The V and J genes are TRBV19 and TRBJ1-6; D call uncertain. The length of the CDR3 is 13 residues. The germline V and J ends were trimmed by 4 bases and 13 bases, with 14 bases remaining between them. Germline CDR1 LNHDA, CDR2 SQIVND (reference sequence). CDR3 in amino acids: CASSRREMSPLHF. CDR3 DNA sequence: TGTGCCAGTAGTAGGAGGGAAATGTCTCCCCTCCACTTT.

The rearrangement uses TRBV24-1 and TRBJ2-5; D remains unclear. V gave up 3 bases and J gave up 5 bases, with 9 bases separating them. CDR1 and CDR2 from the germline V gene are KGHDR and SFDVKD. The CDR3 extends over 13 amino acids. CDR3 residues: CATSDRIRETQYF. In DNA form, the CDR3 reads TGTGCCACCAGTGATCGGATCCGGGAGACCCAGTACTTC.

The V call is TRBV7-9, the J call TRBJ2-7, with 10 bases aligning to TRBD2. The CDR3 totals 19 residues. V dropped 0 bases and J dropped 0; count of bases not matched to a gene: 11. The germline V gene encodes CDR1 SEHNR and CDR2 FQNEAQ (reference sequence). The CDR3 here is CASSLARSSGREYSYEQYF. In nucleotides, the CDR3 is TGTGCCAGCAGCTTAGCGCGGTCTAGCGGGAGAGAATACTCCTACGAGCAGTACTTC. Using reference TRBV7-9 and TRBJ2-7 for the parts outside the CDR3, the full variable domain is DTGVSQNPRHKITKRGQNVTFRCDPISEHNRLYWYRQTLGQGPEFLTYFQNEAQLEKSRLLSDRFSAERPKGSFSTLEIQRTEQGDSAMYLCASSLARSSGREYSYEQYFGPGTRLTVT.

The genes are TRBV6-4 and TRBJ2-2; no reliable D call. Trimming took off 2 bases at V and 3 bases at J, with 4 bases between the two ends. This CDR3 region has 13 residues. The germline gives CDR1 MRHNA, CDR2 SNTAGT. The chain's CDR3 is CASSDRDTGELFF. The CDR3 DNA is TGTGCCAGCAGTGACAGGGACACCGGGGAGCTGTTTTTT.

The chain combines TRBV19 with TRBJ2-3; D unresolved. The CDR3 is 13 residues long. V shed 4 bases and J shed 6 bases, with 11 bases lying between them. The V gene's germline CDR1 is LNHDA and CDR2 SQIVND (reference sequence). CDR3 in DNA: TGTGCCAGTAGTACGATCACAGCGGATACGCAGTATTTT. Protein product: CASSTITADTQYF.

The rearrangement uses TRBV13 and TRBJ1-2; D is perhaps TRBD1 (6 bases). The V end was cut by 4 bases, the J end by 3 bases, with 12 bases between. The CDR3 covers 14 residues. Germline V CDR1 and CDR2: PRHDT, FYEKMQ (reference sequence). In DNA, the CDR3 is TGTGCCAGCAGCTCAGGTGGGGGCGACTATGGCTACACCTTC. This encodes CASSSGGGDYGYTF.

The gene calls are TRBV19 and TRBJ2-2, with a possible D match to TRBD1 (5 bases). Germline V gene sequence: CDR1 LNHDA, CDR2 SQIVND (reference sequence). The length of the CDR3 is 13 residues. V was shortened by 3 bases and J by 6 bases, with 8 bases between the two germline ends. In nucleotides, the CDR3 is TGTGCCAGTAGTATCGCAGGGCCCGGGGAGCTGTTTTTT. Its translation is CASSIAGPGELFF.

The rearrangement joins TRBV30 to TRBJ2-7, with a tentative D call TRBD2 (6 bases). Germline CDR1 and CDR2: GTSNPN and SVGIG (reference sequence). The CDR3 loop spans 15 amino acids. Deletions cut 3 bases from V and 1 base from J, with 16 bases between. The CDR3 here is CAWSLGLARSYEQYF. DNA of the CDR3: TGTGCCTGGAGCCTGGGGCTAGCGCGTTCCTACGAGCAGTACTTC.

V gene TRBV28 combines with J gene TRBJ2-7; TRBD1 matches 7 bases. Germline V lookup: CDR1 MDHEN, CDR2 SYDVKM. V trimming: 3 bases; J trimming: 2 bases; junction bases outside the gene matches: 13. The CDR3 is 17 residues long. The CDR3 protein is CASSLYSVRQGPYEQYF. CDR3 sequence (DNA): TGTGCCAGCAGTTTGTATAGTGTGAGACAGGGTCCCTACGAGCAGTACTTC.

CDR3 bases: TGTGCCAGCAGCCAGAGGACTAGTATGAATGAGCAGTTCTTC. Translated, it gives CASSQRTSMNEQFF. This chain connects TRBV3-1 (or the pseudogene TRBV3-2) to TRBJ2-1; TRBD2 aligns across 7 bases. The CDR3 has 14 amino acids. The trim removed 3 bases at V and 7 bases at J, leaving 6 bases unmatched. From germline, CDR1 is LGHDT and CDR2 YNNKEL (reference sequence).

The chain recombines TRBV19 with TRBJ2-1, with 9 bases identical to TRBD1. J lost 14 bases, V lost 10 bases, and 15 bases had no gene match. Per the germline V gene, CDR1 is LNHDA and CDR2 is SQIVND (reference sequence). This CDR3 has 13 residues. The CDR3 region has the DNA TGTGCCACAACCGACCGGGACAGGGACGGGAAGTTCTTC. It specifies CATTDRDRDGKFF.

V is TRBV27 and J is TRBJ2-2; 15 bases fit TRBD2. This CDR3 region has 17 residues. Looked up from germline, CDR1 is MNHEY and CDR2 is SMNVEV (reference sequence). Trimming cost V 4 bases and J 3 bases; bases outside gene matches: 3. The DNA of the CDR3 is TGTGCCAGCAGTTCAAGGACTAGCGGGAGGGACACCGGGGAGCTGTTTTTT. Protein: CASSSRTSGRDTGELFF.